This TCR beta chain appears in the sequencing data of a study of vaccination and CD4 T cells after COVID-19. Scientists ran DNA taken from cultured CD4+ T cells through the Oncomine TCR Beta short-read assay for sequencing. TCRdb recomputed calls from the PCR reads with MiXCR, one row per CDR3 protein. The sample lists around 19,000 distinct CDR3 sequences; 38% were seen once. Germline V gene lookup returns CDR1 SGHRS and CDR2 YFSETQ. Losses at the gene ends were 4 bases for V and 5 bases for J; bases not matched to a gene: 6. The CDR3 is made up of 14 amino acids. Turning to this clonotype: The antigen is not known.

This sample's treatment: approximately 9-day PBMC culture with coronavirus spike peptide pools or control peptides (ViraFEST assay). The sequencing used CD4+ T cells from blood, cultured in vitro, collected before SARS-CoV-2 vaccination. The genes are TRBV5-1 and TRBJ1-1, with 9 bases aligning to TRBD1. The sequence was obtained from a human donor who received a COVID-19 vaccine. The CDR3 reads CASSDDRGVTEAFF. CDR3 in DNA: TGCGCCAGCAGCGATGACAGGGGGGTGACTGAAGCTTTCTTT. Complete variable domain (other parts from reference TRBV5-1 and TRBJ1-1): KAGVTQTPRYLIKTRGQQVTLSCSPISGHRSVSWYQQTPGQGLQFLFEYFSETQRNKGNFPGRFSGRQFSNSRSEMNVSTLELGDSALYLCASSDDRGVTEAFFGQGTRLTVV.